The 9 T cell receptor beta chains below were found in one sample sequenced in a study of response to subunit inactivated influenza vaccine. TCRdb independently ran MiXCR on the RT-PCR reads; one entry per CDR3 protein. The sample lists about 800,000 distinct CDR3 sequences, about 20% seen once, with roughly 10% in the top ten. Specimen: PBMCs from blood, collected more than 4 days after vaccination. The receptors shown here come from a man aged 50-59 years who received an inactivated influenza vaccine.

The chain combines TRBV6-5 with TRBJ2-7; 7 bases are a match to TRBD1. The ends lost 0 bases at V and 4 bases at J; junction bases unmatched: 3. Germline V gives CDR1 MNHEY, CDR2 SVGAGI. This CDR3 region has 14 residues. This CDR3 reads CASSYSDRKYEQYF. The CDR3 DNA reads as TGTGCCAGCAGTTACTCGGACAGGAAATACGAGCAGTACTTC.

The rearrangement uses TRBV11-2 and TRBJ2-1, with D perhaps given as TRBD1 or TRBD2 (5 bases each). CDR3 length equals 12 residues. The germline CDR1 and CDR2 sequences are SGHAT and FQNNGV. The V end lost 0 bases, the J end lost 14 bases, and 11 bases lay between the germline ends. The CDR3 DNA is TGTGCCAGCAGCTTAGATATCGGGGCGAAGTTCTTC. It yields the protein CASSLDIGAKFF.

This chain uses TRBV20-1 with TRBJ1-3, with TRBD1 matching 9 bases. CDR1 and CDR2 from the germline V gene are DFQATT and SNEGSKA (reference sequence). The CDR3 sequence is 16 residues long. V gave up 6 bases and J gave up 2 bases; unmatched junction bases: 11. CDR3 amino acids: CSAKSGTGRTGNTIYF. DNA for the CDR3: TGCAGTGCCAAATCCGGGACAGGGAGAACTGGAAACACCATATATTTT.

This clonotype was observed a few times. V and J are TRBV6-1 and TRBJ2-7, with D possibly being TRBD2 (5 bases). The CDR3 covers 15 residues. In germline, CDR1 is MNHNS, CDR2 SASEGT. Trimming took 3 bases from V and 1 from J, leaving 13 bases between them. The DNA for the CDR3 is TGTGCCAGCAGTGACGCCCTTCGGGGATCCTACGAGCAGTACTTC. It codes for CASSDALRGSYEQYF.

The rearrangement uses TRBV20-1 and TRBJ2-3, with 7 bases matching TRBD2. Germline V lookup: CDR1 DFQATT, CDR2 SNEGSKA (reference sequence). There are 13 residues in the CDR3. The CDR3 here is CRGGGSFPDTQYF. The DNA of the CDR3 is TGCAGAGGTGGCGGGAGCTTCCCAGATACGCAGTATTTT.

CDR3 amino acids: CASSQDSTTSYNEQFF. CDR3 in DNA: TGTGCCAGCAGCCAAGATTCCACGACTAGCTACAATGAGCAGTTCTTC. The chain joins TRBV4-2 to TRBJ2-1; the D gene is possibly TRBD2 (6 bases). The CDR3 is made up of 16 amino acids. Germline CDR1 is LGHNA and CDR2 is YNFKEQ. The V and J ends lost 0 bases and 3 bases respectively, with 12 bases between them.

The table lists this clonotype with a few counts. The rearrangement joins TRBV5-1 to TRBJ2-7; no clear D gene. The CDR3 totals 14 residues. Germline loops: CDR1 SGHRS, CDR2 YFSETQ. V was pared by 0 bases and J by 4 bases, with 11 bases between. The CDR3 protein is CASSLDGTVYEQYF. CDR3 nucleotide sequence: TGCGCCAGCAGCTTGGACGGAACCGTTTACGAGCAGTACTTC.

The rearrangement uses TRBV7-9 and TRBJ2-1; D possibly uses TRBD1 or TRBD2 (5 bases each). V was pared by 1 base and J by 5 bases, with 15 bases between. CDR1 and CDR2 (germline): SEHNR, FQNEAQ (reference sequence). The CDR3 contains 16 residues. CDR3 residues: CASSLGVGRGDNEQFF. The CDR3 DNA follows: TGTGCCAGCAGCTTAGGTGTGGGACGCGGAGACAATGAGCAGTTCTTC. Combining the CDR3 with reference TRBV7-9 and TRBJ2-1 gives the whole variable domain DTGVSQNPRHKITKRGQNVTFRCDPISEHNRLYWYRQTLGQGPEFLTYFQNEAQLEKSRLLSDRFSAERPKGSFSTLEIQRTEQGDSAMYLCASSLGVGRGDNEQFFGPGTRLTVL.

J is TRBJ1-6 and V is TRBV5-1, with TRBD1 as a possible D gene (6 bases). This CDR3 spans 15 amino acids. Germline lookup yields CDR1 SGHRS and CDR2 YFSETQ. V lost 0 bases and J lost 7, with 11 bases in between. CDR3 in DNA: TGCGCCAGCAGCTTGGGTGCAGGGGCGAATTCACCCCTCCACTTT. It translates to CASSLGAGANSPLHF.